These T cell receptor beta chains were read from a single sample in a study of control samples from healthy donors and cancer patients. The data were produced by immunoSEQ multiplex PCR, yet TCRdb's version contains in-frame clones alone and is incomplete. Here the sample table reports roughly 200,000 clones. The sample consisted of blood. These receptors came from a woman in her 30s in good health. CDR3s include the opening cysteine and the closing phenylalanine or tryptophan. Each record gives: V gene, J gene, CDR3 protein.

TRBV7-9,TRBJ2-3,CASSLAAAESTDTQYF
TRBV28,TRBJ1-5,CASSPPGTENQPQHF
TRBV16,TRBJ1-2,CASSHGLSNGYTF
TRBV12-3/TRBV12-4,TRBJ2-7,CASSLLSYEQYF
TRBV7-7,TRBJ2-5,CASSPSSPTQETQYF
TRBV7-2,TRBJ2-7,CASSLIPGASLYEQYF
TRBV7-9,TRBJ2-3,CASSLGTGFTDTQYF
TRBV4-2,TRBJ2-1,CASSQGDRVFDQEQFF
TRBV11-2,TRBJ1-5,CASSRGQVSDQPQHF
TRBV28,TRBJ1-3,CASSFRGTGNTIYF
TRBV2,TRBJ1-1,CASSGEGISLAFF
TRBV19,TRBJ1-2,CASSTLGDRALTGYGYTF
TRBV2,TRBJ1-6,CASKGRQGGNSPLHF
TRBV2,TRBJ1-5,CASSDRTGEQPQHF
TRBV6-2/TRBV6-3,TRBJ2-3,CASSLVGRTSTDTQYF
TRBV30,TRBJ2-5,CAWTGGGKTQYF
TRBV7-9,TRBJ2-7,CASSSDSFEQYF
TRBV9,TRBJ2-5,CASNKRGDHRETQYF
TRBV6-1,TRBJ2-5,CASSGYPAGTGEGTQYF
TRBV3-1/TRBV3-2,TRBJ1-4,CASRQGGGEKLFF
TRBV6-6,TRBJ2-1,CASSYGGSNEQFF
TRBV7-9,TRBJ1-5,CASSFGTVNQPQHF
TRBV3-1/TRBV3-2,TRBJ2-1,CASSQAGNEQFF
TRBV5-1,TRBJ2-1,CASRRTSGEYNEQFF
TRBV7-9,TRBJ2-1,CASSLAYRYNEQFF
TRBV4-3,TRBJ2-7,CASSQDTGTGFYEQYF